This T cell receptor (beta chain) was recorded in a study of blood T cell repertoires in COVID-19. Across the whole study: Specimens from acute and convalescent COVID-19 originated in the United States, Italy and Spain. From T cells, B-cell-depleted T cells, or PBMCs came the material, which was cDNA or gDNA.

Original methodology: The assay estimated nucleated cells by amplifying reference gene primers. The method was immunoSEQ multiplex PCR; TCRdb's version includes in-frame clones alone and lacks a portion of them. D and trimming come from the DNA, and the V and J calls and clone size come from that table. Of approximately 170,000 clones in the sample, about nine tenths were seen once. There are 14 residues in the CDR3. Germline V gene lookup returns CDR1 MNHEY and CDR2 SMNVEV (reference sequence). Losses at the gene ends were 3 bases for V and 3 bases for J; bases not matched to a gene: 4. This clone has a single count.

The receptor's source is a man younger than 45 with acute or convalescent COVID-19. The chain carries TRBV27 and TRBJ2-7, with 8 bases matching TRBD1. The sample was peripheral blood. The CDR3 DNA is TGTGCCAGCAGTTTGGCAGACAGGGGCTACGAGCAGTACTTC. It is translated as CASSLADRGYEQYF.